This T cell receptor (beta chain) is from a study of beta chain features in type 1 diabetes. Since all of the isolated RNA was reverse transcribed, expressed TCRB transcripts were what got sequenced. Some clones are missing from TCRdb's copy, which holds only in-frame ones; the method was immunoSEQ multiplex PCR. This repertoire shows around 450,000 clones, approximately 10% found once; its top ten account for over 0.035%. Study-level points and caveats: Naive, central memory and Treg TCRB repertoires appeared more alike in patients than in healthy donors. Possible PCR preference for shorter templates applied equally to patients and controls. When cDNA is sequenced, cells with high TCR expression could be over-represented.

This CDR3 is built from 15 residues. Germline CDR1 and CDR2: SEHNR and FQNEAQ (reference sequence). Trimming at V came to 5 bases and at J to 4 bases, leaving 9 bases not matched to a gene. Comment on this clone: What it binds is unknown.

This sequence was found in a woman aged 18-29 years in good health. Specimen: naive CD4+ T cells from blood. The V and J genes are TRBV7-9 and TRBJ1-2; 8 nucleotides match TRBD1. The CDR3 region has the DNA TGTGCCAGCAGCCACGGACAGGGTCGGATCTATGGCTACACCTTC. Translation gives CASSHGQGRIYGYTF. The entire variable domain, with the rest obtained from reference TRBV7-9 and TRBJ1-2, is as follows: DTGVSQNPRHKITKRGQNVTFRCDPISEHNRLYWYRQTLGQGPEFLTYFQNEAQLEKSRLLSDRFSAERPKGSFSTLEIQRTEQGDSAMYLCASSHGQGRIYGYTFGSGTRLTVV.